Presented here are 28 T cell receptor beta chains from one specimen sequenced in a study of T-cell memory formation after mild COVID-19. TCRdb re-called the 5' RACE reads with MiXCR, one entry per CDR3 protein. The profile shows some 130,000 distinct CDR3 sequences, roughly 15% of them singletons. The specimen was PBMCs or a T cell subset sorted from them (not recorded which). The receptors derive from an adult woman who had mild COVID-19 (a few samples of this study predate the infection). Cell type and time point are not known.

The CDR3: CASSYGTSSDTGELFF. In nucleotides, the CDR3 is TGTGCCAGCAGCTATGGGACTAGCTCTGACACCGGGGAGCTGTTTTTT. V is TRBV7-9 and J is TRBJ2-2; 9 bases match TRBD2. CDR3 size: 16 residues. V lost 4 bases and J lost 3; bases outside the gene matches: 6. Germline CDR1 SEHNR, CDR2 FQNEAQ (reference sequence).

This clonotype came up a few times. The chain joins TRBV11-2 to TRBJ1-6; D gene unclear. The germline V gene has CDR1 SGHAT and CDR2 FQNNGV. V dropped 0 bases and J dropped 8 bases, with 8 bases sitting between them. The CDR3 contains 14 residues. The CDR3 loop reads CASSLEVRDSPLHF. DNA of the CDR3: TGTGCCAGCAGCTTAGAGGTTCGGGATTCACCCCTCCACTTT. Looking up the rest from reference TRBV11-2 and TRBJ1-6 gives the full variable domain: EAGVAQSPRYKIIEKRQSVAFWCNPISGHATLYWYQQILGQGPKLLIQFQNNGVVDDSQLPKDRFSAERLKGVDSTLKIQPAKLEDSAVYLCASSLEVRDSPLHFGNGTRLTVT.

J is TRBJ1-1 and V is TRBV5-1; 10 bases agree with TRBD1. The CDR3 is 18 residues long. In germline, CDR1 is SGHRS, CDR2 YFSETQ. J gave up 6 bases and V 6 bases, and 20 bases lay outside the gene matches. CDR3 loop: CASTLGSAGTGVRAEAFF. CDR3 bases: TGCGCCAGCACCTTAGGGTCCGCCGGGACAGGGGTACGCGCTGAAGCTTTCTTT.

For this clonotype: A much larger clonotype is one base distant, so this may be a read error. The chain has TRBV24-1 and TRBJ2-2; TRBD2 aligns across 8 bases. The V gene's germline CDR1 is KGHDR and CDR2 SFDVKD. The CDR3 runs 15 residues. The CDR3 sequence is CATSREGLYTGDLFF. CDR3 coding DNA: TGTGCCACCAGTCGGGAGGGCCTTTATACCGGGGATCTGTTTTTT.

CDR3: CASSEWSTGTDTQYF. CDR3 sequence (DNA): TGTGCCAGCAGTGAATGGAGTACAGGTACAGATACGCAGTATTTT. The chain couples TRBV25-1 to TRBJ2-3; D is possibly TRBD1 (5 bases). Germline CDR1 and CDR2: MGHDK and SYGVNS. CDR3 length: 15 residues. Trimming pared 1 base from V and 3 bases from J, leaving 11 bases between.

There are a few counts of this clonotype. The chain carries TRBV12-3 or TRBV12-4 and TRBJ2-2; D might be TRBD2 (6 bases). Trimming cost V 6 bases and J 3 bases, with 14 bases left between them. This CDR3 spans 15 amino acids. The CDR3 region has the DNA TGTGCCAGCAGCGGAGGGGTCATGGACACCGGGGAGCTGTTTTTT. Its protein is CASSGGVMDTGELFF.

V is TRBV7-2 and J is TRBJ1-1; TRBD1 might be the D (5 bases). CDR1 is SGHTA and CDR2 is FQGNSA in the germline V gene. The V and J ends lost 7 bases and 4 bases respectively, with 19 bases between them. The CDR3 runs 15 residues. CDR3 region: CASIKRWGVSTEAFF. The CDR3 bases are TGTGCCAGCATTAAAAGGTGGGGGGTTTCCACTGAAGCTTTCTTT.

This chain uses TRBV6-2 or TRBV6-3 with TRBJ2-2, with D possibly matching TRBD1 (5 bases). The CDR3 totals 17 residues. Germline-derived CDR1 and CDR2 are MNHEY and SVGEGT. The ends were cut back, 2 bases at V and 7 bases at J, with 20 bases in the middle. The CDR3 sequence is CASSYPPLRVRDGELFF. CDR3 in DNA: TGTGCCAGCAGTTACCCTCCTTTACGAGTCAGGGACGGGGAGCTGTTTTTT.

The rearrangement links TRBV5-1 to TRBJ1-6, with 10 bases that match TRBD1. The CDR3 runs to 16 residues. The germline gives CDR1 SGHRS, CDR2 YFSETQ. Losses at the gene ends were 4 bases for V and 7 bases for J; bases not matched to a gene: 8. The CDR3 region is CASSNPGQGSNSPLHF. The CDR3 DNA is TGCGCCAGCAGCAATCCGGGACAGGGGTCGAATTCACCCCTCCACTTT.

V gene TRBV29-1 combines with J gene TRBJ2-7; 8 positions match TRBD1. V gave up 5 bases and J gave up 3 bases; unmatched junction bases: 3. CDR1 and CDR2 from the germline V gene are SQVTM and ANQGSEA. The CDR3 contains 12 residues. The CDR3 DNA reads TGCAGCGTTCAGGGGGCAAGCTACGAGCAGTACTTC. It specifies CSVQGASYEQYF.

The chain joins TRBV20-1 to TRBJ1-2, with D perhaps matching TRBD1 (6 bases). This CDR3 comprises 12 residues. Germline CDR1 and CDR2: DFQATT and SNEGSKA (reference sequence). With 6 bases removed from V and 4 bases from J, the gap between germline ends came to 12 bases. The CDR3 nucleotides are TGCAGTGCCGGGCAGGGGCCCTATGGCTACACCTTC. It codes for CSAGQGPYGYTF.

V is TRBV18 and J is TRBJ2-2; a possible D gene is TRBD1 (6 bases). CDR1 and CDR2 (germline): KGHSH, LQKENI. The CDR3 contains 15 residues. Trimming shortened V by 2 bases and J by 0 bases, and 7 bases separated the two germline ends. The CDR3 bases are TGTGCCAGCTCACCATCAGGGGCGAACACCGGGGAGCTGTTTTTT. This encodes CASSPSGANTGELFF.

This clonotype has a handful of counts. The CDR3 DNA is TGTGCCAGCAGCCTGGGAGACAGAGGTGGTTTT. Protein: CASSLGDRGGF. The chain recombines TRBV12-1 with TRBJ2-3; no DNA check was done on the table's D call, TRBD1. TRBV12-1 is a pseudogene segment. This CDR3 region has 11 residues.

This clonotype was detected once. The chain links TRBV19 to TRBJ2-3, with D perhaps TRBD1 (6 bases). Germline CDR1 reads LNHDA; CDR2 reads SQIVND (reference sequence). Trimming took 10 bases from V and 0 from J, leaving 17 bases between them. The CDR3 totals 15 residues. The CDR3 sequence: CATQLAGASTDTQYF. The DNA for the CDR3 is TGTGCCACCCAACTCGCAGGGGCTAGCACAGATACGCAGTATTTT. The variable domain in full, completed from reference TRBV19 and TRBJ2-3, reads DGGITQSPKYLFRKEGQNVTLSCEQNLNHDAMYWYRQDPGQGLRLIYYSQIVNDFQKGDIAEGYSVSREKKESFPLTVTSAQKNPTAFYLCATQLAGASTDTQYFGPGTRLTVL.

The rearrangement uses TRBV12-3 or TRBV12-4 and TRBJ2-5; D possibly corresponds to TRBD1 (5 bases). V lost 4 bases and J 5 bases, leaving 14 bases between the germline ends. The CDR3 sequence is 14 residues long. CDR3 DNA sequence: TGTGCCAGCAGTTCTACAGCCCCAGGGGAGACCCAGTACTTC. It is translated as CASSSTAPGETQYF.

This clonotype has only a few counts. The CDR3 is CASSLAARTGATSVTEAFF. The CDR3 region has the DNA TGTGCCAGCAGCTTAGCCGCTCGGACAGGGGCTACGAGTGTCACTGAAGCTTTCTTT. The chain joins TRBV7-9 to TRBJ1-1; 9 nucleotides match TRBD1. The CDR3 length is 19 residues. Germline CDR1 and CDR2: SEHNR and FQNEAQ (reference sequence). V shed 0 bases, J shed 4 bases, and the junction held 15 bases outside the gene matches.

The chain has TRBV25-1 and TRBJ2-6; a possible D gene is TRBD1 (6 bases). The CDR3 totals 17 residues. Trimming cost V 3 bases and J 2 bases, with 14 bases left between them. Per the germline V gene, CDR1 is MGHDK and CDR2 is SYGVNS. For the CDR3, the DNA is TGTGCCAGCAGTGAGAGTCGACAGGAGACTGGGGCCAACGTCCTGACTTTC. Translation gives CASSESRQETGANVLTF. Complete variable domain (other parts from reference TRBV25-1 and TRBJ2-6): EADIYQTPRYLVIGTGKKITLECSQTMGHDKMYWYQQDPGMELHLIHYSYGVNSTEKGDLSSESTVSRIRTEHFPLTLESARPSHTSQYLCASSESRQETGANVLTFGAGSRLTVL.

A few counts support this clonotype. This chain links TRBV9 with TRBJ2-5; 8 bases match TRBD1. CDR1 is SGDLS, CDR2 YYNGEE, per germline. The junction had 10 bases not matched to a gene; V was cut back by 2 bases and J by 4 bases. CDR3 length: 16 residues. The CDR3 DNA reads TGTGCCAGCAGCGTCTCCTTCGGACAGGGAGGAGAGACCCAGTACTTC. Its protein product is CASSVSFGQGGETQYF.

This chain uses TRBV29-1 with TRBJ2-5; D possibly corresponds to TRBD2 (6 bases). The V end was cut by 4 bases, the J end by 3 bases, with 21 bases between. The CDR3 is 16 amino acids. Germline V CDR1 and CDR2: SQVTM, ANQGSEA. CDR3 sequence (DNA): TGCAGCGTTGGAGGATTAGGCAGGAGGGTCAAAGAGACCCAGTACTTC. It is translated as CSVGGLGRRVKETQYF. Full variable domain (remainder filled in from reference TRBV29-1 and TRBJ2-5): SAVISQKPSRDICQRGTSLTIQCQVDSQVTMMFWYRQQPGQSLTLIATANQGSEATYESGFVIDKFPISRPNLTFSTLTVSNMSPEDSSIYLCSVGGLGRRVKETQYFGPGTRLLVL.

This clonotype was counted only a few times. The CDR3 protein is CASSLVGLAVDNEQFF. The CDR3 DNA reads TGTGCCAGCAGCTTAGTGGGACTAGCGGTCGACAATGAGCAGTTCTTC. This sequence joins TRBV7-2 and TRBJ2-1, with 11 bases that match TRBD2. The CDR3 has 16 amino acids. Germline V gene data show CDR1 as SGHTA and CDR2 as FQGNSA. Unmatched junction bases numbered 4, after V lost 1 base and J lost 5 bases.

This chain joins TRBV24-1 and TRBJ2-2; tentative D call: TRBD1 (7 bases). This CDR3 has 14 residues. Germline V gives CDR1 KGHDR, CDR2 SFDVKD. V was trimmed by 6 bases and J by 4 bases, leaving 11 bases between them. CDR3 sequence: CATSRQGGTGELFF. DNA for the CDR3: TGTGCCACCAGTAGGCAGGGGGGCACCGGGGAGCTGTTTTTT.

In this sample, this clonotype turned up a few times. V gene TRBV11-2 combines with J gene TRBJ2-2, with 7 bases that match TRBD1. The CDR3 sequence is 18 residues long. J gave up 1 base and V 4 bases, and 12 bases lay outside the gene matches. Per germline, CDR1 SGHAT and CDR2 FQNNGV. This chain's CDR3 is CASSSRYRDSGNTGELFF. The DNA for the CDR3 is TGTGCCAGCAGCTCACGCTACCGGGACAGCGGGAACACCGGGGAGCTGTTTTTT.

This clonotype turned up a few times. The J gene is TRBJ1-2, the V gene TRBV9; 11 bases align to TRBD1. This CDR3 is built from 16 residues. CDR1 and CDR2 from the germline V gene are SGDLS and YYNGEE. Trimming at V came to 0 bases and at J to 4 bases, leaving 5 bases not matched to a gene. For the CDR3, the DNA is TGTGCCAGCAGCGTAGCCGGGACAGGGGGAGGCTATGGCTACACCTTC. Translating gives CASSVAGTGGGYGYTF.

CDR3 bases: TGTGCCAGCAGCGTAGATTGGTTCACAGATACGCAGTATTTT. Translated: CASSVDWFTDTQYF. The V gene is TRBV9, the J gene TRBJ2-3; D remains unclear. Germline assignment: CDR1 SGDLS and CDR2 YYNGEE. Trimming left V 0 bases short and J 2 bases short, with 7 bases between. The CDR3 is 14 amino acids.

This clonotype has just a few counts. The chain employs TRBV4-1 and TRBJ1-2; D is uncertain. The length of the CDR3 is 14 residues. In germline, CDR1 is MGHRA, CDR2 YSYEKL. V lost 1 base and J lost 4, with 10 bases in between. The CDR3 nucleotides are TGCGCCAGCAGCCAAGCTGCAGGCTCCTATGGCTACACCTTC. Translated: CASSQAAGSYGYTF.

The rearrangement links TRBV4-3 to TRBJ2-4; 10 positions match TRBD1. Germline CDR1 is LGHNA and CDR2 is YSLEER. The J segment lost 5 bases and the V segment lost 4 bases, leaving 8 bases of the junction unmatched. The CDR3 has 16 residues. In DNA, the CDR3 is TGCGCCAGCAGCCGGGTCAATGGACAGGGGGAAAACATTCAGTACTTC. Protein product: CASSRVNGQGENIQYF.

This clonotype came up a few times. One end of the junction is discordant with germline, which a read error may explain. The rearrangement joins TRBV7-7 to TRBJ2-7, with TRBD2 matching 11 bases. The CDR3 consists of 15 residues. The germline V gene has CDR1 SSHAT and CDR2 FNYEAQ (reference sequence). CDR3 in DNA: TGTGCTAGCAGCCCGGGGGCTAGCGGGGGGTACGAGCAGTACTTC. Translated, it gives CASSPGASGGYEQYF.

The CDR3 DNA reads as TGTGCCACAAAGGACTACAGGGTTGCGACGACAGGGGAGGAGAAACTAGCCAAAAACATTCAGTACTTC. Protein product: CATKDYRVATTGEEKLAKNIQYF. J is TRBJ2-4 and V is TRBV6-6; 8 bases map to TRBD1. The length of the CDR3 is 23 residues. Per germline, CDR1 MNHNY and CDR2 SVGAGI (reference sequence). Trimming at V came to 10 bases and at J to 0 bases, leaving 32 bases not matched to a gene.